This record looks at one TCR beta chain sequence and its context. Per the original methods: Quantification of nucleated cells was approximated via reference gene primer amplification. Data came from immunoSEQ multiplex PCR; TCRdb stores just in-frame clones and leaves some out. D and trimming come from the DNA, and the V and J calls and clone size come from that table. The sample holds hundreds of thousands of clones, about 90% seen once. This specimen belongs to a study of blood T cell repertoires in COVID-19. For the study at large: From the United States, Italy and Spain came samples of acute and convalescent COVID-19. PBMCs, B-cell-depleted T cells, or T cells were the source of the cDNA or gDNA that made up the material.

CDR3 length: 11 amino acids. Germline values: CDR1 ENHRY, CDR2 SYGVKD. Trimming took off 8 bases at V and 5 bases at J, with 10 bases between the two ends. Seattle patients were enrolled during active infection and followed longitudinally. This sequence joins TRBV10-3 and TRBJ2-7; tentative D call: TRBD1 (6 bases). The sequence was obtained from a woman in her 30s with COVID-19, enrolled during active disease. Sequencing used peripheral blood. The CDR3 loop is CAIGDKDEQYV. The CDR3 DNA reads as TGTGCCATCGGGGACAAGGACGAGCAGTACGTC.